A single sample is the source of the 14 T cell receptor beta chains below, sequenced in a study of cytomegalovirus exposure and HLA in healthy donors. Sequencing used immunoSEQ multiplex PCR; TCRdb keeps in-frame clones, though not all of them. The table shows some 330,000 clones, with about nine tenths occurring only once. The sequenced sample was PBMCs. The receptor source for this set is a woman aged 18-35 years in good health and CMV-seronegative.

V and J are TRBV29-1 and TRBJ1-1, with TRBD1 identical over 9 bases. The CDR3 has 13 amino acids. The trim removed 7 bases at V and 1 base at J, leaving 4 bases unmatched. Germline CDR1 and CDR2: SQVTM and ANQGSEA. CDR3 amino acids: CSAWDRENTEAFF. The CDR3 DNA follows: TGCAGCGCCTGGGACAGGGAGAACACTGAAGCTTTCTTT.

The chain recombines TRBV9 with TRBJ2-7; weak D call: TRBD2 (5 bases). The V gene's germline CDR1 is SGDLS and CDR2 YYNGEE. V lost 4 bases and J 6 bases, leaving 11 bases between the germline ends. This CDR3 spans 12 amino acids. As DNA, the CDR3 is TGTGCCAGCAGCCCCCGGACTGGCGAGCAGTACTTC. Amino acids: CASSPRTGEQYF.

This clone appeared a single time. The chain has TRBV29-1 and TRBJ2-1; TRBD1 is a possible D gene (5 bases). V was clipped by 0 bases and J by 0 bases, with 12 bases between them. This CDR3 spans 16 amino acids. Germline V lookup: CDR1 SQVTM, CDR2 ANQGSEA. CDR3 nucleotide sequence: TGCAGCGTTGAAGATTTTAGGGGTGGCTCCTACAATGAGCAGTTCTTC. Encoded protein: CSVEDFRGGSYNEQFF.

This chain connects TRBV28 to TRBJ2-3, with 10 bases that match TRBD2. V lost 5 bases to trimming and J lost 9 bases; unmatched junction nucleotides: 5. Germline V gives CDR1 MDHEN, CDR2 SYDVKM. This CDR3 contains 13 residues. In DNA form, the CDR3 reads TGTGCCAGCAGTAAGAAACTAGCGGGAACGCAGTATTTT. Protein sequence: CASSKKLAGTQYF.

The gene calls are TRBV25-1 and TRBJ2-3, with TRBD1 matching 11 bases. Trimming took 6 bases from V and 6 from J; bases not matched to a gene: 11. CDR3 length equals 16 residues. Germline CDR1 reads MGHDK; CDR2 reads SYGVNS. Here the CDR3 DNA reads TGTGCCAGCAGCGCGACCCGGACAGGGGGCGCGGATACGCAGTATTTT. The encoded protein is CASSATRTGGADTQYF. Complete variable domain (other parts from reference TRBV25-1 and TRBJ2-3): EADIYQTPRYLVIGTGKKITLECSQTMGHDKMYWYQQDPGMELHLIHYSYGVNSTEKGDLSSESTVSRIRTEHFPLTLESARPSHTSQYLCASSATRTGGADTQYFGPGTRLTVL.

The chain couples TRBV30 to TRBJ1-2; maybe TRBD1 (5 bases). The ends were cut back, 5 bases at V and 2 bases at J, with 9 bases in the middle. The germline gives CDR1 GTSNPN, CDR2 SVGIG (reference sequence). The CDR3 has 12 residues. In DNA, the CDR3 is TGTGCCTGGGACAGAGAGAACTATGGCTACACCTTC. Its translation: CAWDRENYGYTF.

The J gene is TRBJ2-7, the V gene TRBV18; weak D call: TRBD1 (5 bases). Trimming removed 0 bases at V and 5 bases at J, with 14 bases between. Germline CDR1 KGHSH, CDR2 LQKENI. CDR3 length: 15 amino acids. Written as DNA, the CDR3 is TGTGCCAGCTCACCACCAGGGGCCGATAGCCACGAGCAGTACTTC. Translated, it gives CASSPPGADSHEQYF.

Only one count was recorded for this clone. The rearrangement uses TRBV6-5 and TRBJ1-1; D gene ambiguous. V was shortened by 7 bases and J by 1 base, with 10 bases between the two germline ends. Germline V CDR1 and CDR2: MNHEY, SVGAGI. The CDR3 loop spans 13 amino acids. CDR3 nucleotide sequence: TGTGCCAGCAACCAACTTACGAACACTGAAGCTTTCTTT. It encodes CASNQLTNTEAFF.

This chain links TRBV29-1 with TRBJ2-1, with 7 bases that match TRBD2. The CDR3 has 16 amino acids. The J segment lost 0 bases and the V segment lost 4 bases, leaving 9 bases of the junction unmatched. CDR1 is SQVTM and CDR2 is ANQGSEA in the germline V gene. The CDR3 DNA is TGCAGCGTTGCATCAAGCCTAGCGGCCTCCTACAATGAGCAGTTCTTC. Its protein is CSVASSLAASYNEQFF.

This clone has a single count. The chain links TRBV20-1 to TRBJ2-7, with D possibly TRBD1 on 5 matching bases. Trimming cost V 3 bases and J 6 bases, with 9 bases left between them. Germline V lookup: CDR1 DFQATT, CDR2 SNEGSKA (reference sequence). This CDR3 is built from 11 residues. CDR3 DNA: TGCAGTGCTAGTCTACAGGTCGAGCAGTACTTC. Encoded protein: CSASLQVEQYF.

The V and J genes are TRBV27 and TRBJ2-7; 7 nucleotides agree with TRBD1. Per the germline V gene, CDR1 is MNHEY and CDR2 is SMNVEV (reference sequence). Losses at the gene ends were 2 bases for V and 3 bases for J; bases not matched to a gene: 4. The CDR3 extends over 14 amino acids. The CDR3 DNA sequence: TGTGCCAGCAGTTTAGCTTCAGGGGGCTACGAGCAGTACTTC. Translated: CASSLASGGYEQYF.

There are many counts of this clone. The chain combines TRBV5-6 with TRBJ1-1; D gene uncertain. Trimming pared 1 base from V and 1 base from J, leaving 5 bases between. The CDR3 contains 13 residues. From germline, CDR1 is SGHDT and CDR2 YYEEEE. The CDR3 is CASSLTQNTEAFF. The CDR3 nucleotides read TGTGCCAGCAGCTTGACACAGAACACTGAAGCTTTCTTT.

The chain couples TRBV27 to TRBJ2-1; D unclear. Germline-derived CDR1 and CDR2 are MNHEY and SMNVEV (reference sequence). The CDR3 sequence is 14 residues long. V was trimmed by 3 bases and J by 5 bases, leaving 11 bases between them. CDR3 protein: CASSLRRFNNEQFF. The CDR3 coding sequence is TGTGCCAGCAGTTTGCGGAGATTTAACAATGAGCAGTTCTTC.

The chain carries TRBV29-1 and TRBJ2-1; weak D call: TRBD2 (6 bases). The V and J ends lost 6 bases and 7 bases respectively, with 13 bases between them. The CDR3 is made up of 12 amino acids. Germline V lookup: CDR1 SQVTM, CDR2 ANQGSEA. CDR3: CSVTEGLNEQFF. DNA for the CDR3: TGCAGCGTAACGGAAGGACTAAATGAGCAGTTCTTC.